Sequencing of this T cell receptor (beta chain) was carried out in a study of blood T cell repertoires in COVID-19. For the study at large: The United States, Italy and Spain provided the acute and convalescent COVID-19 samples. Sources were T cells, B-cell-depleted T cells, or PBMCs; the material itself was cDNA or gDNA.

As originally analysed: Reference gene primer amplification gave nucleated cell count estimates. The protocol was immunoSEQ multiplex PCR, while the TCRdb copy is restricted to in-frame clones and leaves out a portion. V and J calls and clone size follow that table, whereas D and trimming were derived from the DNA. The table records roughly 51,000 clones, roughly 91% of them present only once. V shed 0 bases and J shed 3 bases, with 18 bases lying between them. The CDR3 has 17 residues. Looked up from germline, CDR1 is SGHTS and CDR2 is YDEGEE. The rearrangement uses TRBV5-8 and TRBJ1-2; perhaps TRBD1 as D (5 bases). The receptor was derived from a man aged 50 to 59 with active COVID-19. The source material was peripheral blood. The CDR3 reads CASSLGIGGGADYGYTF. Written as DNA, the CDR3 is TGTGCCAGCAGCTTGGGGATTGGCGGAGGGGCTGACTATGGCTACACCTTC.